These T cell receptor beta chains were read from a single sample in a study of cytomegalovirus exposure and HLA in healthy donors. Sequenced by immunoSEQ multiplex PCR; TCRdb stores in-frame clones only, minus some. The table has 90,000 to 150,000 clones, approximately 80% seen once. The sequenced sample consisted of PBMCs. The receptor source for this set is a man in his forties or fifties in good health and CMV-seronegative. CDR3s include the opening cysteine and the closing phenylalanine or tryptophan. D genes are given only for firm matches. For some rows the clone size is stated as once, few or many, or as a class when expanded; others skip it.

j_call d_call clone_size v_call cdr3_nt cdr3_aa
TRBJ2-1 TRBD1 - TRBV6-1 TGTGCCAGCGCGAGGACAGGTTCCTACAATGAGCAGTTCTTC CASARTGSYNEQFF
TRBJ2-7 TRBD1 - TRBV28 TGTGCCAGCAGGCTGAGACAGGGTGTGAGGAACGAGCAGTACTTC CASRLRQGVRNEQYF
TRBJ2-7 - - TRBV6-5 TGTGCCAGCAGTTACGAGGGGGGGGAGCAGTACTTC CASSYEGGEQYF
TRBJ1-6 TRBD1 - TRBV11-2 TGTGCCAGCAGCCCCCAGACGACAGGGAATTCACCCCTCCACTTT CASSPQTTGNSPLHF
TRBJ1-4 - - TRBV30 TGTGCCTGGAGAAGCGGGGTTAATGAAAAACTGTTTTTT CAWRSGVNEKLFF
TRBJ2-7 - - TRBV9 TGTGCCAGCAGCGTAGACTCAAACTCCTACGAGCAGTACTTC CASSVDSNSYEQYF
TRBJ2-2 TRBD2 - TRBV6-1 TGTGCCAGCATCGGACTAGCGGGGGTCACCGGGGAGCTGTTTTTT CASIGLAGVTGELFF
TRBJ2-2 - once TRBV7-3 TGTGCCAGCAGCTTATCGGGAACCGGGGAGCTGTTTTTT CASSLSGTGELFF
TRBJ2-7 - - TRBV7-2 TGTGCCAGCAGAAGGACTCCATACGAGCAGTACTTC CASRRTPYEQYF
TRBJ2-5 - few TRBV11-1 TGTGCCAGCAGTGAGGGAGTTCAAGAGACCCAGTACTTC CASSEGVQETQYF
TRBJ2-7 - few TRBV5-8 TGTGCCAGCGACCAGGCGTACGAGCAGTACTTC CASDQAYEQYF
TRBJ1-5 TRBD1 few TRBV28 TGTGCCAGCATCACGGACAGGGTAGGCAATCAGCCCCAGCATTTT CASITDRVGNQPQHF
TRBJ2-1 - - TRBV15 TGTGCCACCAGCAGAGAGGGAGCAGGTACGAGTGAGCAGTTCTTC CATSREGAGTSEQFF
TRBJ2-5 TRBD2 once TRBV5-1 TGCGCCAGCAGTCGGGCGGGGGAGAGAGAGACCCAGTACTTC CASSRAGERETQYF
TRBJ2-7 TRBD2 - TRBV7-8 TGTGCCAGCAGCGGGGGGAGGGAACAGGACTTTTTCTACGAGCAGTACTTC CASSGGREQDFFYEQYF
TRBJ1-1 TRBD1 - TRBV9 TGTGCCAGCAGCTCACGACAGGGAGTCAACACTGAAGCTTTCTTT CASSSRQGVNTEAFF
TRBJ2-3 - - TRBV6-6 TGTGCCAGCAGTCTGGGGCATACGCAGTATTTT CASSLGHTQYF
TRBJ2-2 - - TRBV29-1 TGCAGCGCCAGAGGTAGATCCTACACCGGGGAGCTGTTTTTT CSARGRSYTGELFF
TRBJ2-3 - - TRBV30 TGTGCCTGGAGTAGGAGGGGGGGGGCCTTAGATACGCAGTATTTT CAWSRRGGALDTQYF
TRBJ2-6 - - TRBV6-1 TGTGCCAGCATGTACACCTCTGGGGCCAACGTCCTGACTTTC CASMYTSGANVLTF
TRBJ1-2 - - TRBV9 TGTGCCAGCAGCGTAAACAGGGAGGGGGGCTACACCTTC CASSVNREGGYTF
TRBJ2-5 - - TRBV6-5 TGTGCCAGCAGTTACGAGAGTTTTCGGACCCAGTACTTC CASSYESFRTQYF
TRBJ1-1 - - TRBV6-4 TGTGCCAGCAGCCCACAGGAGAACACTGAAGCTTTCTTT CASSPQENTEAFF
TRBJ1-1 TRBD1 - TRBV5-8 TGTGCCAGCAGCTTGGGGGACAGGCATCTCTGGGCTTTCTTT CASSLGDRHLWAFF
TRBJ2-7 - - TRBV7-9 TGTGCCAGCAGCTTATCTTCGTACGAGCAGTACTTC CASSLSSYEQYF
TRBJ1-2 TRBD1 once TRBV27 TGTGCCAGCAGTCCCCTCGGACAGGGGTGGAGCTATGGCTACACCTTC CASSPLGQGWSYGYTF
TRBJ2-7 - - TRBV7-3 TGTGCCAGCAGCTTATACACAGGTAATCTTTACGAGCAGTACTTC CASSLYTGNLYEQYF
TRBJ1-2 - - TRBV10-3 TGTGCCATCAGTGAGCTTCAGACTAACTATGGCTACACCTTC CAISELQTNYGYTF
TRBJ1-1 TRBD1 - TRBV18 TGTGCCAGCTCACCCCAGGGGGCCACTGAAGCTTTCTTT CASSPQGATEAFF
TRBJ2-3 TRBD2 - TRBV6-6 TGTGCCAGCAGTGGACTAGCGGGGGACTCAGATACGCAGTATTTT CASSGLAGDSDTQYF
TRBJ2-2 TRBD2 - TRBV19 TGTGCCAGTAGTAGTCATAGCGGGGGGCTTTCGGGGGAGCTGTTTTTT CASSSHSGGLSGELFF
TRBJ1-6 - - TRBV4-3 TGCGCCAGCAGCCAGGAGGCCGGTTCACCCCTCCACTTT CASSQEAGSPLHF
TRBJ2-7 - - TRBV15 TGTGCCACCAGCTCCACTAGTAACTACGAGCAGTACTTC CATSSTSNYEQYF
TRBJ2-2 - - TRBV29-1 TGCAGCGGTGCCTCGGGACACTCCACCGGGGAGCTGTTTTTT CSGASGHSTGELFF
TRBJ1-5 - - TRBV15 TGTGCCACCAGCAGAGGGGGGGATAGCAATCAGCCCCAGCATTTT CATSRGGDSNQPQHF
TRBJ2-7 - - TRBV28 TGTGCCAGCAACTCCCCCGGGGGGCCGACCTACGAGCAGTACTTC CASNSPGGPTYEQYF
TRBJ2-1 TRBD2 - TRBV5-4 TGTGCCAGCAGCTTGTATGTGCTAGCGGGGGGCAGTGAGCAGTTCTTC CASSLYVLAGGSEQFF
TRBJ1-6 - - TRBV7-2 TGTGCCAGCAGCTTAGAAACAGGGAGAGCTTCACCCCTCCACTTT CASSLETGRASPLHF
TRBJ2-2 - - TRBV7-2 TGTGCCAGCAGCTACTCAGGCACCGGGGAGCTGTTTTTT CASSYSGTGELFF
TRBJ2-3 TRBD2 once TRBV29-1 TGCAGGACTTCGACTAGCGGCCACACAGATACGCAGTATTTT CRTSTSGHTDTQYF
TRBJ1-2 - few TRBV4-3 TGCGCCAGCAGCCAAGATACCAGGGAATTCTATGGCTACACCTTC CASSQDTREFYGYTF
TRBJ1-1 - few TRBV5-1 TGCGCCAGCAGCTCCGAGACTATCGCTGAAGCTTTCTTT CASSSETIAEAFF
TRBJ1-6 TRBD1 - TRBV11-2 TGTGCCAGCAGCTTAGGACAGGGGCCCGCCAATTCACCCCTCCACTTT CASSLGQGPANSPLHF
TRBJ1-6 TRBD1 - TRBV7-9 TGTGCCAGCAGCTTAGCCGGGACAGGGAATTCACCCCTCCACTTT CASSLAGTGNSPLHF
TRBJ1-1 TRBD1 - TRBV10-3 TGTGCCATCAGTGACCAGGGGGTGGGGACTGAAGCTTTCTTT CAISDQGVGTEAFF
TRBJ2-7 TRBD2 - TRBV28 TGTGCCAGCAGTTTCCCTCGGGGGGGTGGGTACGAGCAGTACTTC CASSFPRGGGYEQYF
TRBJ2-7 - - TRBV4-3 TGCGCCAGCAGCCAAGATCCGGGGGGCCGGTACGAGCAGTACTTC CASSQDPGGRYEQYF
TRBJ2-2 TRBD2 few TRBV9 TGTGCCAGAAGAATGGGGACTAGCGGGAGAAACACCGGGGAGCTGTTTTTT CARRMGTSGRNTGELFF
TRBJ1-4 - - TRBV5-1 TGCGCCAGCAGTTATGGCAGGAAAGATGAAAAACTGTTTTTT CASSYGRKDEKLFF
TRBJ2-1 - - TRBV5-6 TGTGCCAGCAGCTTATCGACAGCTGAGCAGTTCTTC CASSLSTAEQFF
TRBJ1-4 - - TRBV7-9 TGTGCCAGCAGTTACAGGTCCAAGGGGGATGAAAAACTGTTTTTT CASSYRSKGDEKLFF
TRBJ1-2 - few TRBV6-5 TGTGCCAGCAGCCGGACTGGGGATGGCTACACCTTC CASSRTGDGYTF
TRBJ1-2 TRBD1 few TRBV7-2 TGTGCCAGCAGCTTAGTCGACCCTGACAGGGACGATGGCTACACCTTC CASSLVDPDRDDGYTF